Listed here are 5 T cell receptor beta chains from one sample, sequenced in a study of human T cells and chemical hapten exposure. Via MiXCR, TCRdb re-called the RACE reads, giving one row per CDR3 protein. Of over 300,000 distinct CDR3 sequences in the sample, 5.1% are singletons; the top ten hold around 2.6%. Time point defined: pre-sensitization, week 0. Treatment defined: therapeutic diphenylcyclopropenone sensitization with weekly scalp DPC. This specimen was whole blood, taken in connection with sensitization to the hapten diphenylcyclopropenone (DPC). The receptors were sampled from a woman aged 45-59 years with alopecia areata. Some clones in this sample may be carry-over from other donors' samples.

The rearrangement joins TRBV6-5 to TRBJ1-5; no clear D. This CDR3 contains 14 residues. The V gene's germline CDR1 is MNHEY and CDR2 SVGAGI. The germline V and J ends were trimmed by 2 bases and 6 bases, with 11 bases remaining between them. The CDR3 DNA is TGTGCCAGCAGTTACGTCGCCAAATCTCAGCCCCAGCATTTT. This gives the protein CASSYVAKSQPQHF.

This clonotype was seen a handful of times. This CDR3 is CASSSVGNGKLFF. Written as DNA, the CDR3 is TGTGCCAGCAGTTCGGTTGGTAACGGAAAACTGTTTTTT. The chain carries TRBV12-3 or TRBV12-4 and TRBJ1-4; D not certain. V was shortened by 4 bases and J by 10 bases, with 13 bases between the two germline ends. This CDR3 has 13 residues.

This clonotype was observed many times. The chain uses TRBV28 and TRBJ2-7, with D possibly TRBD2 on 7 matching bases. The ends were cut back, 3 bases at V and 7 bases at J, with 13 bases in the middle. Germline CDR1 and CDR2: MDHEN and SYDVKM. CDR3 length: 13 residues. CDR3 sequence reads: CASSFRGAGEQYF. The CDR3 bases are TGTGCCAGCAGTTTCCGGGGGGCCGGGGAGCAGTACTTC. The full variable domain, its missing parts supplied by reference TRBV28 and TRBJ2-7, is DVKVTQSSRYLVKRTGEKVFLECVQDMDHENMFWYRQDPGLGLRLIYFSYDVKMKEKGDIPEGYSVSREKKERFSLILESASTNQTSMYLCASSFRGAGEQYFGPGTRLTVT.

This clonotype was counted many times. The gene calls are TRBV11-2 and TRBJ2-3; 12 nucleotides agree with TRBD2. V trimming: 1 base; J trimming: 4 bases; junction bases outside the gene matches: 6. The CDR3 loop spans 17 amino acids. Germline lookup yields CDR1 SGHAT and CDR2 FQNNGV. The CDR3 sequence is CASSLGGLAGGPDTQYF. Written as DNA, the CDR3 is TGTGCCAGCAGCTTAGGCGGCCTAGCGGGAGGGCCAGATACGCAGTATTTT.

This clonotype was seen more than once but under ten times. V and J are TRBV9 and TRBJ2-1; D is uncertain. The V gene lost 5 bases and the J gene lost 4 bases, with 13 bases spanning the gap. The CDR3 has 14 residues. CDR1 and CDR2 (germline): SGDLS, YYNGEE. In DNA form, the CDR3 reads TGTGCCAGCAGTGAAGAGGCCTCGTACAATGAGCAGTTCTTC. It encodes CASSEEASYNEQFF.